This section outlines one T cell receptor beta chain sequence together with its context. The CDR3 runs to 15 residues. The V and J ends lost 5 bases and 2 bases, in that order; junction bases with no gene match: 6. Per the germline V gene, CDR1 is MNHNS and CDR2 is SASEGT. The data stem from a study of shared clonotypes between healthy human individuals. About the research overall: Three plates were used per donor for CD4 naive, three for CD4 memory, two for CD8 naive and one for CD8 memory.

Sequencing used immunoSEQ multiplex PCR; TCRdb keeps in-frame clones, though not all of them. The sample shows over a million clones, approximately 97% of them seen only once. The chain employs TRBV6-1 and TRBJ1-3; 7 bases are shared with TRBD1. The sample was naive CD4+ T cells sorted from blood. Subset specified: CD45RA+ positively selected. The TCR sequence derives from a man aged 25-45 years in good health. The DNA of the CDR3 is TGTGCCAGCAGTATAACAGGGGTACCTGGAAACACCATATATTTT. Amino acid sequence: CASSITGVPGNTIYF.